Presented here are 26 T cell receptor beta chains from one specimen sequenced in a study of beta chain features in type 1 diabetes. The entirety of the isolated RNA underwent reverse transcription, so expressed TCRB transcripts were sequenced. Libraries were prepared by immunoSEQ multiplex PCR; TCRdb keeps only in-frame clonotypes and omits some of them. Of hundreds of thousands of clones listed, about 15% were seen once; the top ten hold around 0.015%. Their antigens remain unidentified. The study's findings and limits: The study found moderately but significantly shorter TCRB CDR3s in all four CD4+ subsets of Type 1 diabetes patients.

The sequencing input was naive CD4+ T cells from blood. These receptors all stem from a man younger than 35 with type 1 diabetes.

The chain employs TRBV28 and TRBJ2-1; 15 bases match TRBD2. The junction had 13 bases not matched to a gene; V was cut back by 3 bases and J by 13 bases. CDR3 length: 17 residues. Germline lookup yields CDR1 MDHEN and CDR2 SYDVKM. CDR3 amino acids: CASSLGLAGGLGPHQFF. Here the CDR3 DNA reads TGTGCCAGCAGTTTGGGACTAGCGGGAGGATTGGGACCACATCAGTTCTTC.

The chain combines TRBV29-1 with TRBJ2-3; 8 bases agree with TRBD2. The length of the CDR3 is 19 residues. Germline V lookup: CDR1 SQVTM, CDR2 ANQGSEA. Germline trimming cut 8 bases from V and 2 bases from J; bases unmatched to any gene: 24. CDR3 sequence (DNA): TGCAGCTTTTCGGGGGGGTACTCACTGGGCCTGGGGCTCACAGATACGCAGTATTTT. It translates to CSFSGGYSLGLGLTDTQYF.

The table lists this clone with a few counts. The chain links TRBV30 to TRBJ2-7; TRBD2 matches at 7 bases. J gave up 2 bases and V 1 base, and 8 bases lay outside the gene matches. The CDR3 is 15 amino acids. CDR1 is GTSNPN, CDR2 SVGIG, per germline (reference sequence). This CDR3 reads CAWSGKGGTTYEQYF. The CDR3 DNA reads TGTGCCTGGAGTGGGAAAGGAGGGACTACCTACGAGCAGTACTTC.

There are a few counts of this clone. The chain joins TRBV14 to TRBJ1-1; D is ambiguous. Germline CDR1 reads SGHDN; CDR2 reads FVKESK. The CDR3 spans 15 residues. V lost 1 base and J 6 bases, leaving 15 bases between the germline ends. This CDR3 reads CASSQVSRFGSEAFF. The CDR3, as DNA: TGTGCCAGCAGCCAAGTGTCTAGGTTCGGGTCTGAAGCTTTCTTT.

The chain combines TRBV6-6 with TRBJ2-7; TRBD1 agrees at 7 bases. This CDR3 comprises 15 residues. The germline V gene encodes CDR1 MNHNY and CDR2 SVGAGI (reference sequence). The V segment lost 2 bases and the J segment 5 bases; nucleotides outside the gene matches: 9. The CDR3 nucleotides are TGTGCCAGCAGTTACCGAACAGGGGCGAGCGACGAGCAGTACTTC. It is translated as CASSYRTGASDEQYF.

In this sample, this clone turned up a few times. V gene TRBV6-1 combines with J gene TRBJ2-7, with 8 bases fitting TRBD1. The CDR3 consists of 14 residues. Per germline, CDR1 MNHNS and CDR2 SASEGT. The V segment lost 6 bases and the J segment 4 bases; nucleotides outside the gene matches: 8. The CDR3 DNA reads as TGTGCCAGCAGAAGCAGGGGGCGAGGGTACGAGCAGTACTTC. Translating it yields CASRSRGRGYEQYF.

This chain uses TRBV19 with TRBJ1-1; tentative D call: TRBD1 (5 bases). The V end lost 3 bases, the J end lost 10 bases, and 12 bases lay between the germline ends. Germline values: CDR1 LNHDA, CDR2 SQIVND (reference sequence). This CDR3 contains 12 residues. CDR3 bases: TGTGCCAGTAGTATGATAAGCGGGGGAGCTTTCTTT. This sequence encodes CASSMISGGAFF.

The chain couples TRBV4-3 to TRBJ2-3, with D perhaps TRBD2 (6 bases). Trimming removed 2 bases at V and 4 bases at J, with 13 bases between. Germline V CDR1 and CDR2: LGHNA, YSLEER. The CDR3 consists of 15 residues. CDR3: CASSQSGLAADTQYF. DNA for the CDR3: TGCGCCAGCAGCCAATCGGGACTCGCGGCAGATACGCAGTATTTT.

This clone was seen a handful of times. The chain couples TRBV27 to TRBJ2-4; maybe TRBD2 (5 bases). V lost 2 bases, J lost 6 bases, and 14 bases lay in between. Germline loops: CDR1 MNHEY, CDR2 SMNVEV (reference sequence). This CDR3 contains 15 residues. CDR3 nucleotides: TGTGCCAGCAGTTTAATCCGGGGAGAGGGAAACATTCAGTACTTC. It encodes CASSLIRGEGNIQYF.

The V and J genes are TRBV5-1 and TRBJ2-1; 8 positions match TRBD2. CDR3 size: 15 residues. CDR1 and CDR2 (germline): SGHRS, YFSETQ. The V segment lost 4 bases and the J segment 6 bases; nucleotides outside the gene matches: 9. CDR3 DNA: TGCGCCAGCAGCAGTCGGGGGGGCCTAAGCAATGAGCAGTTCTTC. Translated, it gives CASSSRGGLSNEQFF.

In this sample, this clone turned up a few times. The chain has TRBV18 and TRBJ2-1; TRBD1 matches at 7 bases. This CDR3 contains 14 residues. The germline V gene encodes CDR1 KGHSH and CDR2 LQKENI. V lost 6 bases and J lost 9; bases outside the gene matches: 11. The CDR3 spells CASSPAGTASEQFF. Here the CDR3 DNA reads TGTGCCAGCTCCCCGGCCGGGACAGCTTCTGAGCAGTTCTTC.

The chain has TRBV7-7 and TRBJ2-1; the match to TRBD1 covers 7 bases. J was trimmed by 7 bases and V by 5 bases; bases with no gene match: 5. The germline gives CDR1 SSHAT, CDR2 FNYEAQ (reference sequence). The CDR3 spans 13 residues. In DNA form, the CDR3 reads TGTGCCAGCAGCCCAAACAGGGGAAATGAGCAGTTCTTC. It specifies CASSPNRGNEQFF.

This chain joins TRBV29-1 and TRBJ2-3, with D hard to call. The ends were cut back, 0 bases at V and 4 bases at J, with 5 bases in the middle. This CDR3 is built from 12 residues. Germline V gene lookup returns CDR1 SQVTM and CDR2 ANQGSEA. The CDR3 spells CSVEDTADTQYF. The CDR3 nucleotides read TGCAGCGTTGAAGACACTGCAGATACGCAGTATTTT.

The chain is built from TRBV7-2 and TRBJ2-2, with TRBD1 matching 8 bases. Germline CDR1 and CDR2: SGHTA and FQGNSA. The length of the CDR3 is 17 residues. J was trimmed by 2 bases and V by 4 bases; bases with no gene match: 9. CDR3 coding DNA: TGTGCCAGCAGCTACAGGGGGTCGGGATTAAACACCGGGGAGCTGTTTTTT. Its protein is CASSYRGSGLNTGELFF.

The chain combines TRBV28 with TRBJ2-5, with unresolved D. This CDR3 comprises 14 residues. The germline V and J ends were trimmed by 7 bases and 7 bases, with 19 bases remaining between them. The germline V gene encodes CDR1 MDHEN and CDR2 SYDVKM. CDR3 sequence: CASIPNVIQRTQYF. CDR3 nucleotides: TGTGCCAGCATTCCCAACGTGATTCAGCGGACCCAGTACTTC. Complete variable domain (other parts from reference TRBV28 and TRBJ2-5): DVKVTQSSRYLVKRTGEKVFLECVQDMDHENMFWYRQDPGLGLRLIYFSYDVKMKEKGDIPEGYSVSREKKERFSLILESASTNQTSMYLCASIPNVIQRTQYFGPGTRLLVL.

The rearrangement links TRBV5-1 to TRBJ2-7, with 8 bases identical to TRBD2. The V gene's germline CDR1 is SGHRS and CDR2 YFSETQ. V trimming: 9 bases; J trimming: 3 bases; junction bases outside the gene matches: 14. This CDR3 has 15 residues. The CDR3 region is CATSSGSSPFYEQYF. The CDR3 DNA is TGCGCCACTTCAAGCGGGAGCAGCCCCTTCTACGAGCAGTACTTC. The variable domain in full, completed from reference TRBV5-1 and TRBJ2-7, reads KAGVTQTPRYLIKTRGQQVTLSCSPISGHRSVSWYQQTPGQGLQFLFEYFSETQRNKGNFPGRFSGRQFSNSRSEMNVSTLELGDSALYLCATSSGSSPFYEQYFGPGTRLTVT.

The chain joins TRBV2 to TRBJ1-2, with D hard to call. Trimming shortened V by 6 bases and J by 2 bases, and 13 bases separated the two germline ends. Per germline, CDR1 SNHLY and CDR2 FYNNEI. The CDR3 has 14 amino acids. The CDR3 is CASRLGGLNYGYTF. The DNA of the CDR3 is TGTGCCAGCAGGCTCGGAGGGCTCAACTATGGCTACACCTTC.

V gene TRBV28 combines with J gene TRBJ1-2; TRBD1 is a possible D gene (5 bases). The CDR3 spans 14 residues. V was clipped by 4 bases and J by 4 bases, with 13 bases between them. Germline CDR1 and CDR2: MDHEN and SYDVKM. CDR3 in amino acids: CASSSGRGGYGYTF. CDR3 in DNA: TGTGCCAGCAGTTCGGGAAGGGGAGGCTATGGCTACACCTTC.

The rearrangement uses TRBV10-3 and TRBJ2-7, with D maybe TRBD1 (6 bases). Germline V gene data show CDR1 as ENHRY and CDR2 as SYGVKD. V lost 10 bases and J 3 bases, leaving 13 bases between the germline ends. The CDR3 length is 12 residues. The CDR3 here is CASKGDVYEQYF. CDR3 DNA: TGTGCCAGCAAGGGGGACGTCTACGAGCAGTACTTC.

The chain is built from TRBV21-1 and TRBJ1-2. TRBV21-1 is a recognized pseudogene. There are 13 residues in the CDR3. CDR3 residues: CASSKDSRYGYTF. CDR3 nucleotides: TGTGCCAGCAGCAAAGACTCACGCTATGGCTACACCTTC.

The table lists this clone with a few counts. In the same sample, other DNA sequences code for this CDR3. The CDR3 protein is CASSLGLAEETQYF. The CDR3 DNA reads as TGTGCCAGCAGCTTGGGACTAGCGGAAGAGACCCAGTACTTC. The J gene is TRBJ2-5, the V gene TRBV7-2; 11 bases line up with TRBD2. Germline loops: CDR1 SGHTA, CDR2 FQGNSA. The CDR3 is made up of 14 amino acids. J gave up 3 bases and V 3 bases, and 0 bases lay outside the gene matches.

This clone was counted only a few times. J is TRBJ2-3 and V is TRBV7-2, with 9 bases fitting TRBD2. J was trimmed by 2 bases and V by 2 bases; bases with no gene match: 11. CDR3 size: 18 residues. Germline lookup yields CDR1 SGHTA and CDR2 FQGNSA. CDR3 residues: CASSLMASGATSTDTQYF. The DNA of the CDR3 is TGTGCCAGCAGCTTAATGGCTAGCGGGGCCACCTCCACAGATACGCAGTATTTT.

This clone has only a few counts. The chain combines TRBV6-5 with TRBJ1-2; 9 positions agree with TRBD1. Losses at the gene ends were 9 bases for V and 5 bases for J; bases not matched to a gene: 7. CDR3 length: 13 amino acids. Germline CDR1 MNHEY, CDR2 SVGAGI. The CDR3 protein is CASWTGATYGYTF. In DNA, the CDR3 is TGTGCCAGTTGGACAGGGGCGACGTATGGCTACACCTTC.

DNA of the CDR3: TGTGCCAGCAGTTCGATAGACACTGAAGCTTTCTTT. Translating gives CASSSIDTEAFF. This chain joins TRBV27 and TRBJ1-1; D not certain. The germline V gene has CDR1 MNHEY and CDR2 SMNVEV (reference sequence). V lost 4 bases and J 3 bases, leaving 6 bases between the germline ends. The CDR3 consists of 12 residues.

The gene calls are TRBV28 and TRBJ2-1; D is unresolved. V lost 3 bases to trimming and J lost 10 bases, with 7 bases between them. The CDR3 consists of 11 residues. Germline V CDR1 and CDR2: MDHEN, SYDVKM. CDR3 sequence: CASSFQREQFF. CDR3 in DNA: TGTGCCAGCAGTTTCCAGAGGGAGCAGTTCTTC.

This rearrangement joins TRBV7-9 to TRBJ1-4; the D is unclear. From germline, CDR1 is SEHNR and CDR2 FQNEAQ (reference sequence). V lost 1 base and J lost 0, with 12 bases in between. The CDR3 length is 17 residues. The CDR3 loop is CASSLGLRPATNEKLFF. CDR3 nucleotide sequence: TGTGCCAGCAGCTTAGGTCTCAGGCCCGCAACTAATGAAAAACTGTTTTTT.